This passage covers 32 T cell receptor beta chains from one sample sequenced in a study of spatial heterogeneity in lung cancer. Overall study findings and caveats: For expanded intratumoral alpha and beta TCRs, counts tracked tumor mutation counts.

The sample's time point: sample taken at primary tumor resection. These receptors' targets are unknown. One entry per CDR3 protein results from TCRdb running MiXCR on the 5' RACE reads. Here the sample spans 10,000 or so distinct CDR3 sequences, roughly 5.5% being singletons. The sequencing here drew on lung tumor tissue, taken at surgery. The receptors originated from a female donor with early-stage non-small cell lung cancer.

The table lists this clonotype with many counts. The chain recombines TRBV6-5 with TRBJ2-1, with 9 bases fitting TRBD2. V lost 0 bases to trimming and J lost 2 bases; unmatched junction nucleotides: 5. The CDR3 length is 17 residues. Germline values: CDR1 MNHEY, CDR2 SVGAGI. The CDR3 bases are TGTGCCAGCAGTTACTCGAAGGGCGGGGGGGCCTACAATGAGCAGTTCTTC. Translation: CASSYSKGGGAYNEQFF.

By proportion, this clonotype is large. The DNA for the CDR3 is TGTGCCAGCAGCTTCGGGACTAGCGGACTAGGGACAGATACGCAGTATTTT. Translating it yields CASSFGTSGLGTDTQYF. J is TRBJ2-3 and V is TRBV7-9, with 11 bases fitting TRBD2. This CDR3 comprises 17 residues. V was pared by 3 bases and J by 3 bases, with 8 bases of the junction left unmatched. Germline assignment: CDR1 SEHNR and CDR2 FQNEAQ (reference sequence). The full variable domain, rest sourced from reference TRBV7-9 and TRBJ2-3, is DTGVSQNPRHKITKRGQNVTFRCDPISEHNRLYWYRQTLGQGPEFLTYFQNEAQLEKSRLLSDRFSAERPKGSFSTLEIQRTEQGDSAMYLCASSFGTSGLGTDTQYFGPGTRLTVL.

There are many counts of this clonotype. The gene calls are TRBV7-2 and TRBJ1-6; 7 nucleotides agree with TRBD1. CDR1 SGHTA and CDR2 FQGNSA come from the germline V gene. The V segment lost 1 base and the J segment 9 bases; nucleotides outside the gene matches: 6. The CDR3 contains 15 residues. The CDR3 DNA follows: TGTGCCAGCAGCTTAGTGGCATCAGGGGGTTCACCCCTCCACTTT. Its translation is CASSLVASGGSPLHF.

This clonotype was seen many times. This chain links TRBV20-1 with TRBJ2-1; D uncertain. The CDR3 sequence is 15 residues long. The V end was cut by 1 base, the J end by 0 bases, with 10 bases between. Per the germline V gene, CDR1 is DFQATT and CDR2 is SNEGSKA (reference sequence). The CDR3: CSARGSDFSYNEQFF. The DNA of the CDR3 is TGCAGTGCTAGAGGGAGCGACTTCTCCTACAATGAGCAGTTCTTC.

This clonotype was observed at least ten times. The CDR3 region is CASSQDGTPLNTEAFF. Written as DNA, the CDR3 is TGCGCCAGCAGCCAAGATGGGACCCCCCTGAACACTGAAGCTTTCTTT. V and J are TRBV4-3 and TRBJ1-1, with D possibly TRBD1 on 5 matching bases. V was clipped by 0 bases and J by 0 bases, with 11 bases between them. The CDR3 contains 16 residues. Germline V gives CDR1 LGHNA, CDR2 YSLEER.

This clonotype was seen at least ten times. The gene calls are TRBV20-1 and TRBJ2-3, with D possibly matching TRBD1 (5 bases). V was trimmed by 6 bases and J by 2 bases, leaving 18 bases between them. The CDR3 is 15 residues long. Germline V gene lookup returns CDR1 DFQATT and CDR2 SNEGSKA (reference sequence). CDR3: CSAVGPRADTDTQYF. The CDR3 region has the DNA TGCAGTGCCGTGGGTCCCAGGGCGGACACAGATACGCAGTATTTT.

V is TRBV5-8 and J is TRBJ1-5, with 9 bases aligning to TRBD1. V trimming: 0 bases; J trimming: 7 bases; junction bases outside the gene matches: 8. Germline-derived CDR1 and CDR2 are SGHTS and YDEGEE. The CDR3 runs to 16 residues. The CDR3 protein is CASSLDLGQGRQPQHF. DNA for the CDR3: TGTGCCAGCAGCTTGGACCTTGGACAGGGGCGACAGCCCCAGCATTTT.

This clonotype was detected ten times or more. This sequence joins TRBV6-5 and TRBJ1-2, with 10 nucleotides matching TRBD1. Germline trimming cut 5 bases from V and 0 bases from J; bases unmatched to any gene: 3. Germline assignment: CDR1 MNHEY and CDR2 SVGAGI. CDR3 size: 15 residues. CDR3: CASSPGTGANYGYTF. CDR3 sequence (DNA): TGTGCCAGCAGTCCCGGGACAGGGGCTAACTATGGCTACACCTTC.

Remarks on this clonotype: This may stem from a read error, because a much larger clone lies one nucleotide away. This chain joins TRBV6-1 and TRBJ2-5; D is unclear. Trimming shortened V by 7 bases and J by 2 bases, and 14 bases separated the two germline ends. The CDR3 runs 14 residues. Germline CDR1 MNHNS, CDR2 SASEGT. CDR3 protein: CASTTAGLQETQYF. CDR3 sequence (DNA): TGTGCCAGCACCACCGCAGGATTACAAGAGACCCAGTACTTC.

In its sample, this clonotype was seen many times. The chain has TRBV7-2 and TRBJ1-2; D uncertain. Germline values: CDR1 SGHTA, CDR2 FQGNSA. The CDR3 runs to 11 residues. Trimming removed 7 bases from V and 2 bases from J, with 5 bases in between. The CDR3 reads CASMINYGYTF. DNA of the CDR3: TGTGCCAGCATGATCAACTATGGCTACACCTTC.

In this sample, this clonotype is medium-sized (0.01 to 0.1%). The chain's CDR3 is CASSLTGLPPYEQYF. In nucleotides, the CDR3 is TGTGCCAGCAGCTTAACCGGTTTGCCTCCTTACGAGCAGTACTTC. The chain links TRBV7-3 to TRBJ2-7; D not resolved. Trimming took 0 bases from V and 4 from J, leaving 13 bases between them. CDR1 and CDR2 (germline): SGHTA, FQGTGA. CDR3 length: 15 amino acids.

The rearrangement links TRBV15 to TRBJ2-3; a possible D gene is TRBD1 (6 bases). Germline assignment: CDR1 LNHNV and CDR2 YYDKDF (reference sequence). There are 15 residues in the CDR3. V lost 1 base and J 9 bases, leaving 17 bases between the germline ends. The CDR3 protein is CATSRADFFQGTQYF. In nucleotides, the CDR3 is TGTGCCACCAGCAGAGCGGATTTTTTTCAGGGGACGCAGTATTTT.

This clonotype counts as medium-sized. This rearrangement joins TRBV7-2 to TRBJ2-7; D uncertain. The CDR3 extends over 14 amino acids. V lost 5 bases and J 0 bases, leaving 11 bases between the germline ends. The germline CDR1 and CDR2 sequences are SGHTA and FQGNSA. The CDR3, as DNA: TGTGCCAGCAGCCCTTGGGCGGTCTCCTACGAGCAGTACTTC. Residues: CASSPWAVSYEQYF.

This clonotype was picked up many times. This chain connects TRBV27 to TRBJ1-5; D remains ambiguous. The germline gives CDR1 MNHEY, CDR2 SMNVEV (reference sequence). The CDR3 is 16 residues long. Trimming removed 2 bases at V and 2 bases at J, with 13 bases between. The CDR3 here is CASSLDRASGNQPQHF. The CDR3 DNA is TGTGCCAGCAGTTTAGACCGGGCTTCGGGCAATCAGCCCCAGCATTTT.

This clonotype appeared a few times. The chain uses TRBV9 and TRBJ2-1, with 13 bases aligning to TRBD2. The V segment lost 4 bases and the J segment 8 bases; nucleotides outside the gene matches: 6. Per germline, CDR1 SGDLS and CDR2 YYNGEE. The CDR3 has 15 amino acids. CDR3 sequence reads: CASSRGTSGIYEQFF. CDR3 coding DNA: TGTGCCAGCAGCCGAGGGACTAGCGGGATATATGAGCAGTTCTTC.

This clonotype was seen repeatedly, ten times or more. The rearrangement uses TRBV6-2 or TRBV6-3 and TRBJ1-5; the D is unclear. The V end was cut by 2 bases, the J end by 2 bases, with 7 bases between. Germline assignment: CDR1 MNHEY and CDR2 SVGEGT. This CDR3 is 14 amino acids long. DNA of the CDR3: TGTGCCAGCAGTTACGTAGAGGGCAATCAGCCCCAGCATTTT. Residues: CASSYVEGNQPQHF.

This clonotype was recorded many times. The J gene is TRBJ1-1, the V gene TRBV5-5; the D is unclear. Trimming shortened V by 4 bases and J by 2 bases, and 12 bases separated the two germline ends. The CDR3 length is 14 residues. From germline, CDR1 is SGHKS and CDR2 YYEKEE (reference sequence). The CDR3: CASSRVLSNTEAFF. The CDR3, as DNA: TGTGCCAGCAGCAGGGTCTTGTCTAACACTGAAGCTTTCTTT.

This clonotype is medium-sized by share. The genes are TRBV24-1 and TRBJ2-3; D unresolved. V was trimmed by 4 bases and J by 1 base, leaving 5 bases between them. The CDR3 is 13 residues long. Looked up from germline, CDR1 is KGHDR and CDR2 is SFDVKD. CDR3 bases: TGTGCCACCAGTGACCCCGGCACAGATACGCAGTATTTT. This codes for CATSDPGTDTQYF.

CDR3 DNA: TGCGCCAGCAGCCAAGGAGTAGGGTGGGGAACTGAAGCTTTCTTT. Residues: CASSQGVGWGTEAFF. The J gene is TRBJ1-1, the V gene TRBV4-3, with D hard to call. V was pared by 1 base and J by 5 bases, with 14 bases between. The CDR3 has 15 amino acids. Germline CDR1 and CDR2: LGHNA and YSLEER.

This clonotype is medium-sized (0.01 to 0.1%) in the sample. V usage is TRBV4-1 and J usage is TRBJ1-2, with 12 bases fitting TRBD1. CDR1 and CDR2 from the germline V gene are MGHRA and YSYEKL. V gave up 3 bases and J gave up 8 bases; unmatched junction bases: 13. The CDR3 sequence is 17 residues long. CDR3 nucleotides: TGCGCCAGCAGCCAGGGACAGGGGGCAAGGTTATCCGTCGGCTACACCTTC. Translation: CASSQGQGARLSVGYTF.

This clonotype was recorded at least ten times. The chain has TRBV27 and TRBJ2-1; 13 bases are shared with TRBD2. The germline CDR1 and CDR2 sequences are MNHEY and SMNVEV (reference sequence). This CDR3 is 15 amino acids long. V shed 5 bases and J 11 bases; nucleotides not matched to a gene: 9. This CDR3 reads CASSPGTSGIRQQFF. The CDR3 DNA follows: TGTGCCAGCAGTCCGGGGACTAGCGGGATCCGCCAGCAGTTCTTC.

This chain links TRBV12-3 or TRBV12-4 with TRBJ1-5, with D hard to call. The CDR3 runs to 12 residues. The V end was cut by 4 bases, the J end by 5 bases, with 6 bases between. CDR3 DNA sequence: TGTGCCAGCAGTTCGGGTGATCAGCCCCAGCATTTT. Translating it yields CASSSGDQPQHF.

This clonotype was recorded many times. The chain couples TRBV6-5 to TRBJ2-3; perhaps D is TRBD1 or TRBD2 (5 bases each). The germline V gene encodes CDR1 MNHEY and CDR2 SVGAGI. Trimming left V 4 bases short and J 3 bases short, with 14 bases between. CDR3 length: 15 amino acids. For the CDR3, the DNA is TGTGCCAGCAGTTCCGTGGGGGATGCGACAGATACGCAGTATTTT. It codes for CASSSVGDATDTQYF.

This clonotype was counted ten times or more. This chain links TRBV24-1 with TRBJ1-1; D remains ambiguous. Trimming removed 4 bases at V and 3 bases at J, with 8 bases between. The CDR3 contains 13 residues. Germline CDR1 is KGHDR and CDR2 is SFDVKD. CDR3 amino acids: CATSDRSYTEAFF. The DNA of the CDR3 is TGTGCCACCAGTGACAGGTCCTACACTGAAGCTTTCTTT.

This clonotype has a count of ten or more. The chain has TRBV9 and TRBJ1-1; 8 bases map to TRBD1. The germline V gene has CDR1 SGDLS and CDR2 YYNGEE. This CDR3 is 15 amino acids long. The trim removed 3 bases at V and 4 bases at J, leaving 8 bases unmatched. CDR3 loop: CASSEQGAYGTEAFF. As DNA, the CDR3 is TGTGCCAGCAGCGAGCAGGGGGCGTATGGCACTGAAGCTTTCTTT.

The rearrangement uses TRBV7-2 and TRBJ2-1; D is unclear. Trimming stripped 5 bases from V and 3 bases from J, with 11 bases between. The CDR3 sequence is 14 residues long. Germline CDR1 reads SGHTA; CDR2 reads FQGNSA. This chain's CDR3 is CASSPGNVYNEQFF. CDR3 DNA: TGTGCCAGCAGCCCTGGGAATGTCTACAATGAGCAGTTCTTC.

This clonotype was recorded many times. V usage is TRBV2 and J usage is TRBJ1-2; 7 positions agree with TRBD1. V dropped 6 bases and J dropped 3; count of bases not matched to a gene: 7. From germline, CDR1 is SNHLY and CDR2 FYNNEI. The CDR3 is 14 residues long. The CDR3 is CASRPRQGHYGYTF. CDR3 sequence (DNA): TGTGCCAGCAGACCTCGACAGGGACACTATGGCTACACCTTC.

This clonotype was picked up many times. This chain joins TRBV6-4 and TRBJ2-7, with D unclear. The CDR3 runs 13 residues. Trimming took off 0 bases at V and 7 bases at J, with 10 bases between the two ends. Germline loops: CDR1 MRHNA, CDR2 SNTAGT. The CDR3 loop is CASSDSWGKEQYF. The CDR3, as DNA: TGTGCCAGCAGTGACTCATGGGGTAAGGAGCAGTACTTC.

This clonotype was seen at least ten times. The rearrangement joins TRBV29-1 to TRBJ2-2, with 12 nucleotides matching TRBD2. The CDR3 covers 16 residues. Germline-derived CDR1 and CDR2 are SQVTM and ANQGSEA. J gave up 4 bases and V 6 bases, and 9 bases lay outside the gene matches. The CDR3 loop is CSVRRASGGATGELFF. CDR3 DNA: TGCAGCGTCCGCCGGGCTAGCGGGGGGGCCACCGGGGAGCTGTTTTTT.

Relative to its sample, this clonotype is medium-sized. The chain has TRBV7-7 and TRBJ2-2; D unresolved. The CDR3 contains 14 residues. With 5 bases removed from V and 2 bases from J, the gap between germline ends came to 9 bases. Germline V gene sequence: CDR1 SSHAT, CDR2 FNYEAQ (reference sequence). The CDR3 reads CASSPGYNTGELFF. In nucleotides, the CDR3 is TGTGCCAGCAGCCCGGGCTATAACACCGGGGAGCTGTTTTTT.

The table lists this clonotype with many counts. The chain uses TRBV11-2 and TRBJ2-3, with D possibly matching TRBD1 (6 bases). The CDR3 extends over 15 amino acids. Germline lookup yields CDR1 SGHAT and CDR2 FQNNGV. The ends were cut back, 5 bases at V and 3 bases at J, with 15 bases in the middle. CDR3 residues: CASSQRWTVTDTQYF. CDR3 DNA sequence: TGTGCCAGCAGCCAGAGGTGGACAGTTACAGATACGCAGTATTTT.

This clonotype was observed a handful of times. The chain employs TRBV6-2 or TRBV6-3 and TRBJ2-1; TRBD2 aligns across 11 bases. The J segment lost 4 bases and the V segment lost 6 bases, leaving 5 bases of the junction unmatched. The CDR3 totals 15 residues. The germline CDR1 and CDR2 sequences are MNHEY and SVGEGT. This CDR3 is CASSRTSGGYNEQFF. The DNA for the CDR3 is TGTGCCAGCAGCCGTACTAGCGGGGGTTACAATGAGCAGTTCTTC.